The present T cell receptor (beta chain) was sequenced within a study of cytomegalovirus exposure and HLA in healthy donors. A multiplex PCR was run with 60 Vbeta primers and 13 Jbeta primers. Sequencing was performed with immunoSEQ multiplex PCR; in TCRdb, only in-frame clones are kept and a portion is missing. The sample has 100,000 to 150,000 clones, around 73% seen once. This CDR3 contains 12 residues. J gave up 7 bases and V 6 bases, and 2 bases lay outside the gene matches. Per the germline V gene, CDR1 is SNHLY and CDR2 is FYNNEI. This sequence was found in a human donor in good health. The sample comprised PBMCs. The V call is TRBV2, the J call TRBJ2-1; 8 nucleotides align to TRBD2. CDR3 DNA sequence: TGTGCCAGCAGAAGACTAGCGAATGAGCAGTTCTTC. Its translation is CASRRLANEQFF.